This TCR beta chain originates from a study of blood T cells in healthy people across ages. Study-level results: Observed TCR beta diversity per million T cells went down as age went up. This fall followed a roughly linear course with age. Versus aged donors, long-lived donors had higher diversity and more naive CD4+ cells. TCR beta diversity was tightly associated with the proportion of naive T cells.

Concerning this clonotype itself: Its antigen remains unknown.

There were at least 5.5 micrograms of total RNA extracted from every sample. Using a J-beta primer mix together with a sample-barcoded 5' primer, a second PCR was run for roughly 6 to 12 cycles. TCRdb fed the 5' RACE reads into MiXCR, producing one record per CDR3 protein. The sample has about 670,000 distinct CDR3 sequences, 40% to 50% seen once. The sequence was obtained from a man of 80 years or more in good health. Sequencing input: blood.

The CDR3 DNA reads as TGTGCCAGCACCAAAAGCGGGGAAGGGGAGACCCAGTACTTC. It codes for CASTKSGEGETQYF. This chain links TRBV12-3 or TRBV12-4 with TRBJ2-7, with 7 bases fitting TRBD2. The J call may be in error: the DNA end matches TRBJ2-5 better. This CDR3 comprises 14 residues.